This T cell receptor (beta chain) is drawn from a study of Ad26.COV2.S vaccination and SARS-CoV-2 variants. Indicated treatment: roughly 20 received Ad26.COV2.S at low or high dose, single or two shots; about 5 received placebo; per-sample allocation not given. Each sample was drawn 63 days after the first injection (of vaccine or placebo). V was trimmed by 10 bases and J by 2 bases, leaving 12 bases between them. Germline V gene lookup returns CDR1 LNHDA and CDR2 SQIVND (reference sequence). The CDR3 has 14 residues. TCRdb's copy holds only in-frame clones and misses some; the assay was immunoSEQ multiplex PCR. The sample lists around 270,000 clones; around nine tenths were seen once. As regards this clone: Its specificity is unknown.

Study-wide results and caveats: Spike-specific TCR breadth was greater in vaccine than placebo recipients.

The chain joins TRBV19 to TRBJ1-6; no firm D call. The clonotype originates from a person aged 18-65 years who received the Ad26.COV2.S COVID-19 vaccine or a placebo. The starting material was peripheral blood, obtained in a trial of Ad26.COV2.S vaccine versus placebo. The CDR3 sequence: CATAKGPYNSPLHF. The CDR3 nucleotides are TGTGCCACCGCCAAGGGCCCCTATAATTCACCCCTCCACTTT. Filled out from reference TRBV19 and TRBJ1-6, the complete variable domain reads DGGITQSPKYLFRKEGQNVTLSCEQNLNHDAMYWYRQDPGQGLRLIYYSQIVNDFQKGDIAEGYSVSREKKESFPLTVTSAQKNPTAFYLCATAKGPYNSPLHFGNGTRLTVT.